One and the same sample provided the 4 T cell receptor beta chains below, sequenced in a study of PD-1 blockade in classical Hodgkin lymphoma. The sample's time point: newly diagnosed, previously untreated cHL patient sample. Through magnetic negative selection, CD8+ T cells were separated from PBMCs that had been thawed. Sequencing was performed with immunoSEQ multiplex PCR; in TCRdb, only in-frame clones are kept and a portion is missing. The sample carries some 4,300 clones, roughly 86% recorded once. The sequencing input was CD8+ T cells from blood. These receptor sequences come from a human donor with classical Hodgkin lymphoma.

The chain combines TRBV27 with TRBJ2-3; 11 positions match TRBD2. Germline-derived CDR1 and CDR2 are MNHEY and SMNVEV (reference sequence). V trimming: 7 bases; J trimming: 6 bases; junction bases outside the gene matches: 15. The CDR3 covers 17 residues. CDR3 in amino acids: CASNSIAGGPGADTQYF. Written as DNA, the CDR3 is TGTGCCAGCAACTCCATAGCGGGAGGGCCAGGGGCGGATACGCAGTATTTT.

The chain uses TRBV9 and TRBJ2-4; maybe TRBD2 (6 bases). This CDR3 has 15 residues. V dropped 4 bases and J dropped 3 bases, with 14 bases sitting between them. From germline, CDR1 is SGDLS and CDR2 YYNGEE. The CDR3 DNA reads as TGTGCCAGCAGCCCCGCCGCTAGCGTCAAAAACATTCAGTACTTC. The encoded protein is CASSPAASVKNIQYF.

The CDR3 spells CASMGGRLDNEQFF. The CDR3 DNA follows: TGTGCCAGTATGGGGGGACGGTTGGACAATGAGCAGTTCTTC. The chain has TRBV19 and TRBJ2-1; possible D gene TRBD2, 6 bases. The germline V gene has CDR1 LNHDA and CDR2 SQIVND (reference sequence). The CDR3 is 14 residues long. V lost 7 bases and J 5 bases, leaving 15 bases between the germline ends.

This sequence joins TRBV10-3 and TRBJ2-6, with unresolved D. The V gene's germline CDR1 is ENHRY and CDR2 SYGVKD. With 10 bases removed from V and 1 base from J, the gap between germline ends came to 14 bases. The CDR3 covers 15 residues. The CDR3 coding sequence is TGTGCCACTCCTAGGGTGGGTTCTGGGGCCAACGTCCTGACTTTC. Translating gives CATPRVGSGANVLTF.